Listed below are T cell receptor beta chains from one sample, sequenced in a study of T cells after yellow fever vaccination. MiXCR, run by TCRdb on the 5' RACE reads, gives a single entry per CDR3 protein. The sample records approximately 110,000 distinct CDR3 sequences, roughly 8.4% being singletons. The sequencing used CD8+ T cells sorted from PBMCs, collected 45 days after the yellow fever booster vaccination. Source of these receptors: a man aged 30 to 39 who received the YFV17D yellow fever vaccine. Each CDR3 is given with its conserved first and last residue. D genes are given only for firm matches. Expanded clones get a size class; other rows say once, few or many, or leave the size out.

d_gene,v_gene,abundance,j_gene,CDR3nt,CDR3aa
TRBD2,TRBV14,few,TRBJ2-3,TGTGCCAGCAGCCTTGAAAGCGGGAGACAAGATACGCAGTATTTT,CASSLESGRQDTQYF
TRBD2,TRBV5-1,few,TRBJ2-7,TGCGCCAGCGCCGGGGCTAGCGGACGGATCTCCTCCTACGAGCAGTACTTC,CASAGASGRISSYEQYF
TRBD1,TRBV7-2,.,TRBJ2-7,TGTGCCAGCAGCTATGGACAGGGGGGCTACGAGCAGTACTTC,CASSYGQGGYEQYF
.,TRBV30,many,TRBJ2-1,TGTGCCTGCTATCATGATGAGCAGTTCTTC,CACYHDEQFF
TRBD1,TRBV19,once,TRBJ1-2,TGTGCCAGTAGTATGTGGGGACAGGATGGCTACACCTTC,CASSMWGQDGYTF
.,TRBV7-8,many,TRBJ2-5,TGTGCCAGCAGGCCGGCCGACAGGTCCGTTGAGACCCAGTACTTC,CASRPADRSVETQYF
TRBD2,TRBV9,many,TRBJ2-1,TGTGCCAGCAGCCCACTAGCGGGAGGGTCCTACAATGAGCAGTTCTTC,CASSPLAGGSYNEQFF
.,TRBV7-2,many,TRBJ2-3,TGTGCCAGCAGCTTTCCAGGGGTTACAGATACGCAGTATTTT,CASSFPGVTDTQYF
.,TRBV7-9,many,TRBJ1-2,TGTGCCAGCAGCTTAGGACACAGGGACCTAAATGGCTACACCTTC,CASSLGHRDLNGYTF
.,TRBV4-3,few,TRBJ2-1,TGCGCCAGCAGCCCGGGGCCCGGGACTCCCTTTTGGGGGCAGCAGTTCTTC,CASSPGPGTPFWGQQFF
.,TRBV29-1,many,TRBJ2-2,TGCAGCGCCTCGGGACAAAACACCGGGGAGCTGTTTTTT,CSASGQNTGELFF
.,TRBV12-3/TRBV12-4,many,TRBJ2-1,TGTGCCAGCAGTGGACTTGAGCAGTTCTTC,CASSGLEQFF
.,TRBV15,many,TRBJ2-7,TGTGCCACCAGCAGCGACTACGAGCAGTACTTC,CATSSDYEQYF
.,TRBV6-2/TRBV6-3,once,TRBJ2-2,TGTGCCAGCAGTTACATTGGCGACACCGGGGAGCTGTTTTTT,CASSYIGDTGELFF
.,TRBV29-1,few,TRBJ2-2,TGCAGCGTTGTGGTAGCGGCAATGGGAGGGGAGCTGTTTTTT,CSVVVAAMGGELFF
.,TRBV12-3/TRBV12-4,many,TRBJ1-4,TGTGCCACACAAGCAGCCCCGGGGAATGAAAAACTGTTTTTT,CATQAAPGNEKLFF
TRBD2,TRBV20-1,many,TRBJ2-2,TGCAGTGCTAGAGATTTAGCGGGAGGGCCTCGGGCCGGGGAGCTGTTTTTT,CSARDLAGGPRAGELFF
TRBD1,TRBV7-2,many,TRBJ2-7,TGTGCCAGCAGCTACCGACAGGGGGCATCCTACGAGCAGTACTTC,CASSYRQGASYEQYF
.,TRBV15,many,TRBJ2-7,TGTGCCACCAGCGAGTCCGGGACGGTGGGGTACGAGCAGTACTTC,CATSESGTVGYEQYF
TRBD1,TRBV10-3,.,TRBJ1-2,TGTGCCATCAGACCGGGACAGGGTTGGAGTGGCTACACCTTC,CAIRPGQGWSGYTF
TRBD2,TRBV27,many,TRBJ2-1,TGTGCCAGCAGTTTATCCCAGCCCGGGACTAGCGAGCATGAGCAGTTCTTC,CASSLSQPGTSEHEQFF
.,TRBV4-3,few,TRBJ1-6,TGCGCCAGCAGCCAAGACTCTGGGGGGATCAATTCACCCCTCCACTTT,CASSQDSGGINSPLHF
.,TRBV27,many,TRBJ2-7,TGTGCCAGCAGTTCGGCGGAAACCTACGAGCAGTACTTC,CASSSAETYEQYF
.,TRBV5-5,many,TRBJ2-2,TGTGCCAGCAGCTTGTCTGGGACCACCACCGGGGAGCTGTTTTTT,CASSLSGTTTGELFF
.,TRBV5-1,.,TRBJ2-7,TGCGCCAGCAGAATGGGTGGGAGCTCCTACGAGCAGTACTTC,CASRMGGSSYEQYF
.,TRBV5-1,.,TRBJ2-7,TGCGCCAGCAGCTTCGTGACATGGAACTACGAGCAGTACTTC,CASSFVTWNYEQYF
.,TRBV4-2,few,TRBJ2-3,TGTGCCAGCAGCCAAGAACAAACTAAGGGAGATACGCAGTATTTT,CASSQEQTKGDTQYF
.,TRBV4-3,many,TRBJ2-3,TGCGCCAGCAGCCCAGGGGAAGGGTACACAGATACGCAGTATTTT,CASSPGEGYTDTQYF
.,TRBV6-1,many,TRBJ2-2,TGTGCCAGCATACGTTCGGTTTCTGGCGGGGAGCTGTTTTTT,CASIRSVSGGELFF
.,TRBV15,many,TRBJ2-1,TGTGCCACCAGGTCTAGCGCGGACAATGAGCAGTTCTTC,CATRSSADNEQFF
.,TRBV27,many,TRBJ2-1,TGTGCCAGCAGTTTAATTGGACCAGGCAGGAATGAGCAGTTCTTC,CASSLIGPGRNEQFF
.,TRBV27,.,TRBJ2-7,TGTGCCAGCAGTTTAACCCATTATACCGAGCAGTACTTC,CASSLTHYTEQYF
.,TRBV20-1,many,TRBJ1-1,TGCAGTGCTAGACTTACTGAAGCTTTCTTT,CSARLTEAFF
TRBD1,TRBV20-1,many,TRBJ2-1,TGCAGTGCCCCCGGGACAGGGACCTACAATGAGCAGTTCTTC,CSAPGTGTYNEQFF
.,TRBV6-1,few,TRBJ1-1,TGTGCCAGCAGTACGGGCATGAACACTGAAGCTTTCTTT,CASSTGMNTEAFF
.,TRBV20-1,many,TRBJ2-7,TGCAGTGCTAGAGATCCCCAGGCCGCCTACGAGCAGTACTTC,CSARDPQAAYEQYF
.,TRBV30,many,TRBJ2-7,TGTGCCTGGAGTCCGAAGGACCCGGACTCCTACGAGCAGTACTTC,CAWSPKDPDSYEQYF
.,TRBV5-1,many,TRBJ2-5,TGCGCCAGCAGCTTGTCACCTCGGTACCAAGAGACCCAGTACTTC,CASSLSPRYQETQYF
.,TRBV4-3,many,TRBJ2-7,TGCGCCAGCAGCCAGACCTCTGTCGAAGGCTACGAGCAGTACTTC,CASSQTSVEGYEQYF
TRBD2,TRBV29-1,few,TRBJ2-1,TGCAGCGTTGAATGGCCAGGGGTAGCGGGGGACTACAATGAGCAGTTCTTC,CSVEWPGVAGDYNEQFF
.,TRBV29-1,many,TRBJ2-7,TGCAGCGTGCACCTCCGTCGGACAGTATCCTACGAGCAGTACTTC,CSVHLRRTVSYEQYF
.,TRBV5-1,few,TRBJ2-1,TGCGCCAGCAGCTTGTTGGACTCCAACAATGAGCAGTTCTTC,CASSLLDSNNEQFF
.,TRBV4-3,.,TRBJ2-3,TGCGCCAGCAGCCAAGAACGGGCGGAAGATACGCAGTATTTT,CASSQERAEDTQYF
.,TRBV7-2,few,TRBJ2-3,TGTGCCAGCAGCAGGGGGAGCGATGGAAGAGATACGCAGTATTTT,CASSRGSDGRDTQYF
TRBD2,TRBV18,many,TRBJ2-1,TGTGCCAGCTCACCCGGGACTAGCTGGGACCCCTACAATGAGCAGTTCTTC,CASSPGTSWDPYNEQFF
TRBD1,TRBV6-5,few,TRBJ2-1,TGTGCCAGCAGTTACAATCTGGGACAGGGAATGTTCTTC,CASSYNLGQGMFF
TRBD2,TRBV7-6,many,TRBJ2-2,TGTGCCAGCAGCTCGACTAGCGGGAGGAACGCCGGGGAGCTGTTTTTT,CASSSTSGRNAGELFF
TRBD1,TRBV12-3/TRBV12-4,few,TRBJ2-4,TGTGCCAGCCGTACAGGGGTGGGAAACATTCAGTACTTC,CASRTGVGNIQYF